This entry is about one T cell receptor (beta chain). The antigen remains unidentified. At one end the junction does not follow the germline gene, possibly because of a read error. These data come from a study of regulatory T cells in long-lasting Graves disease. Study background: Persistent Graves' disease required over 5 years of antithyroid drugs and positive TSH receptor antibodies.

Overall study results and limits: Lower TCR diversity characterized persistent Graves' patients relative to newly diagnosed patients. Study was limited to peripheral blood, excluding thyroid tissue.

Time point noted: persistent/refractory GD, antithyroid drugs over 5 years with positive TRAb. RNA from PBMCs was the source of the TCR library. Assembly of TCR beta libraries relied on iRepertoire HTBI primers together with Arm-PCR of CDR3 regions. In TCRdb, the multiplex PCR reads were re-called with MiXCR into one record per CDR3 protein. The sample shows fewer than 400,000 distinct CDR3 sequences, less than 25% of them seen only once. The material sequenced was peripheral blood mononuclear cells (PBMCs), taken when the disease was refractory, from a patient treated with antithyroid drugs. The receptor was isolated from a female donor with Graves disease.

Here the CDR3 DNA reads TGTGCCAGCAGCCATGTGGCAACTAATGAAAATCTGTTTTTT. It encodes CASSHVATNENLFF. V is TRBV7-3 and J is TRBJ1-4; D is uncertain. Germline V CDR1 and CDR2: SGHTA, FQGTGA. The length of the CDR3 is 14 residues.